Below, 18 T cell receptor beta chains from the same sample are listed, as sequenced in a study of radiation and T cells in renal cell carcinoma. Time point noted: blood 2 weeks post-SBRT. Treatment reported: 15 Gy SBRT to primary tumor, nephrectomy 4 weeks later. Assay: immunoSEQ multiplex PCR; the TCRdb copy retains only in-frame clones and omits some. The sample contains under 150,000 clones, 81% of which appear only once. The starting material was blood, obtained from a patient whose treatment included radiotherapy and nephrectomy. The receptors were gathered from an older woman with renal cell carcinoma.

This chain connects TRBV18 to TRBJ2-3, with D possibly being TRBD1 or TRBD2 (5 bases each). V was cut by 3 bases and J by 6 bases, with 16 bases left in between. In germline, CDR1 is KGHSH, CDR2 LQKENI. This CDR3 is 15 amino acids long. CDR3 protein: CASSPWDGSADTQYF. The CDR3 bases are TGTGCCAGCTCACCTTGGGACGGATCAGCGGATACGCAGTATTTT.

This rearrangement joins TRBV28 to TRBJ2-7, with D possibly TRBD2 on 5 matching bases. This CDR3 contains 15 residues. In germline, CDR1 is MDHEN, CDR2 SYDVKM. Deletions cut 7 bases from V and 0 bases from J, with 16 bases between. The CDR3 spells CASTPQDFRSYEQYF. DNA of the CDR3: TGTGCCAGCACCCCCCAGGACTTTCGCTCCTACGAGCAGTACTTC.

The chain uses TRBV4-3 and TRBJ1-5; the D is unclear. Trimming cost V 0 bases and J 6 bases, with 15 bases left between them. This CDR3 contains 16 residues. Looked up from germline, CDR1 is LGHNA and CDR2 is YSLEER. This CDR3 reads CASSQDTAGLLQPQHF. CDR3 DNA: TGCGCCAGCAGCCAAGATACGGCCGGGCTCCTTCAGCCCCAGCATTTT.

This chain links TRBV5-1 with TRBJ1-2; D unresolved. This CDR3 region has 14 residues. CDR1 is SGHRS, CDR2 YFSETQ, per germline. The V gene lost 0 bases and the J gene lost 0 bases, with 6 bases spanning the gap. The CDR3 bases are TGCGCCAGCAGCTTGGACGGAACTAACTATGGCTACACCTTC. It encodes CASSLDGTNYGYTF. Combining the CDR3 with reference TRBV5-1 and TRBJ1-2 gives the whole variable domain KAGVTQTPRYLIKTRGQQVTLSCSPISGHRSVSWYQQTPGQGLQFLFEYFSETQRNKGNFPGRFSGRQFSNSRSEMNVSTLELGDSALYLCASSLDGTNYGYTFGSGTRLTVV.

The CDR3 DNA sequence: TGTGCCAGCAGCCTTTGGGACCTTTACAATGAGCAGTTCTTC. Its translation is CASSLWDLYNEQFF. The chain combines TRBV5-6 with TRBJ2-1, with D possibly being TRBD1 or TRBD2 (5 bases each). CDR3 length: 14 amino acids. CDR1 SGHDT and CDR2 YYEEEE come from the germline V gene. The V end lost 4 bases, the J end lost 4 bases, and 12 bases lay between the germline ends.

About this clone itself: Compared with germline, one end of the junction differs, possibly owing to a read error. The J gene is TRBJ1-1, the V gene TRBV6-5; TRBD1 matches 10 bases. CDR3 size: 15 residues. The germline gives CDR1 MNHEY, CDR2 SVGAGI. The CDR3 DNA reads as TGTGCCAGCAGTTCCTACGGGACAGGGGATACTGGAGCTTTCTTT. Translation: CASSSYGTGDTGAFF.

The rearrangement joins TRBV5-1 to TRBJ2-3; 7 bases align to TRBD2. The CDR3 sequence is 13 residues long. Germline CDR1 is SGHRS and CDR2 is YFSETQ. With 1 base clipped from V and 7 bases from J, the junction kept 3 bases outside the gene matches. CDR3 sequence (DNA): TGCGCCAGCAGCTTGCAAGCGGGAAATACGCAGTATTTT. It translates to CASSLQAGNTQYF.

This clone was recorded a few times. CDR3 loop: CASSYSLQGAGYGYTF. The CDR3 DNA reads as TGTGCCAGCAGTTACTCTCTCCAGGGGGCTGGGTATGGCTACACCTTC. This sequence joins TRBV6-5 and TRBJ1-2, with TRBD1 identical over 8 bases. V trimming: 0 bases; J trimming: 5 bases; junction bases outside the gene matches: 8. Germline CDR1 MNHEY, CDR2 SVGAGI. The CDR3 consists of 16 residues.

A few counts support this clone. V gene TRBV6-1 combines with J gene TRBJ2-3; the match to TRBD2 covers 8 bases. Germline V CDR1 and CDR2: MNHNS, SASEGT. The CDR3 has 12 residues. The V and J ends lost 2 bases and 8 bases, in that order; junction bases with no gene match: 0. Here the CDR3 reads CASSESGGTQYF. The CDR3 DNA sequence: TGTGCCAGCAGTGAAAGCGGGGGTACGCAGTATTTT.

As to this clone: This sample includes further DNA sequences coding for the same CDR3. Here the CDR3 DNA reads TGTGCCAGCAGCCTAGGACTAGCGGGGAGCCAAGAGACCCAGTACTTC. Translating it yields CASSLGLAGSQETQYF. This chain connects TRBV7-6 to TRBJ2-5; 12 bases agree with TRBD2. Trimming cost V 5 bases and J 1 base; bases outside gene matches: 5. Germline V gene lookup returns CDR1 SGHVS and CDR2 FNYEAQ. The CDR3 has 16 residues.

This chain uses TRBV9 with TRBJ2-1; 7 nucleotides align to TRBD2. Germline-derived CDR1 and CDR2 are SGDLS and YYNGEE. The CDR3 totals 15 residues. V was pared by 0 bases and J by 6 bases, with 6 bases of the junction left unmatched. This CDR3 is CASSVVAGVSNEQFF. For the CDR3, the DNA is TGTGCCAGCAGCGTAGTCGCGGGAGTTAGCAATGAGCAGTTCTTC.

The chain has TRBV15 and TRBJ1-3, with 9 bases lining up with TRBD1. Germline trimming cut 7 bases from V and 2 bases from J; bases unmatched to any gene: 6. The CDR3 is made up of 15 amino acids. Looked up from germline, CDR1 is LNHNV and CDR2 is YYDKDF (reference sequence). CDR3 sequence: CATTKGQGAGNTIYF. CDR3 bases: TGTGCCACCACCAAGGGACAGGGAGCTGGAAACACCATATATTTT. The full variable domain, its missing parts supplied by reference TRBV15 and TRBJ1-3, is DAMVIQNPRYQVTQFGKPVTLSCSQTLNHNVMYWYQQKSSQAPKLLFHYYDKDFNNEADTPDNFQSRRPNTSFCFLDIRSPGLGDTAMYLCATTKGQGAGNTIYFGEGSWLTVV.

The chain employs TRBV7-9 and TRBJ1-4; possible D gene TRBD1, 6 bases. Trimming left V 1 base short and J 3 bases short, with 12 bases between. The CDR3 extends over 16 amino acids. Germline loops: CDR1 SEHNR, CDR2 FQNEAQ (reference sequence). CDR3 DNA: TGTGCCAGCAGCTTAGGAGGGGGGATCTCTAATGAAAAACTGTTTTTT. Protein sequence: CASSLGGGISNEKLFF. Full variable domain (rest looked up from reference TRBV7-9 and TRBJ1-4): DTGVSQNPRHKITKRGQNVTFRCDPISEHNRLYWYRQTLGQGPEFLTYFQNEAQLEKSRLLSDRFSAERPKGSFSTLEIQRTEQGDSAMYLCASSLGGGISNEKLFFGSGTQLSVL.

This chain uses TRBV7-9 with TRBJ2-5; no reliable D call. The V and J ends lost 4 bases and 3 bases respectively, with 12 bases between them. Per germline, CDR1 SEHNR and CDR2 FQNEAQ (reference sequence). The CDR3 consists of 14 residues. CDR3 nucleotides: TGTGCCAGCAGCTCAAAAAGTTCTAAAGAGACCCAGTACTTC. Encoded protein: CASSSKSSKETQYF.

As concerns this clone: This same CDR3 is encoded by further DNA sequences in the sample. The chain carries TRBV28 and TRBJ2-7; the D is unclear. The length of the CDR3 is 15 residues. The germline V gene encodes CDR1 MDHEN and CDR2 SYDVKM. The V gene lost 5 bases and the J gene lost 3 bases, with 17 bases spanning the gap. CDR3 in amino acids: CASSKPRTGHYEQYF. CDR3 nucleotide sequence: TGTGCCAGCAGTAAGCCTAGGACGGGTCACTACGAGCAGTACTTC.

V and J are TRBV10-3 and TRBJ1-5; 7 positions match TRBD1. CDR1 and CDR2 (germline): ENHRY, SYGVKD. This CDR3 is built from 16 residues. Germline trimming cut 5 bases from V and 2 bases from J; bases unmatched to any gene: 9. CDR3 loop: CAISQQGRGGNQPQHF. The DNA of the CDR3 is TGTGCCATCAGTCAACAGGGGCGCGGGGGCAATCAGCCCCAGCATTTT.

This clone was counted a single time. The chain links TRBV5-1 to TRBJ1-3; D unclear. This CDR3 contains 16 residues. V was cut by 4 bases and J by 0 bases, with 14 bases left in between. The V gene's germline CDR1 is SGHRS and CDR2 YFSETQ. CDR3 sequence (DNA): TGCGCCAGCAGCACTGGACCTCCGGACTCTGGAAACACCATATATTTT. The encoded protein is CASSTGPPDSGNTIYF.

This sequence joins TRBV7-9 and TRBJ2-3; 12 nucleotides agree with TRBD1. The CDR3 runs to 15 residues. The trim removed 6 bases at V and 4 bases at J, leaving 5 bases unmatched. The germline V gene has CDR1 SEHNR and CDR2 FQNEAQ (reference sequence). CDR3 coding DNA: TGTGCCAGCAGACCCGGGACAGGGGGCCCAGATACGCAGTATTTT. As protein: CASRPGTGGPDTQYF.